This TCR beta chain emerged from a study of long-term antiretroviral therapy in people with HIV. The wider study: The 2015 immediate-ART recommendation came about a decade after the earliest samples.

Sequencing relied on immunoSEQ assay v3.0, run at survey level. Per-sample targets for sequencing were 40,000-50,000 T-cell genomes. Profiling relied on immunoSEQ multiplex PCR, and the TCRdb table lists in-frame clones only, not all of them. The repertoire holds 15,000 or so clones, with around 94% as singletons. The CDR3 has 17 residues. V dropped 0 bases and J dropped 4; count of bases not matched to a gene: 12. The germline CDR1 and CDR2 sequences are SGDLS and YYNGEE. V gene TRBV9 combines with J gene TRBJ2-5, with TRBD2 matching 7 bases. The TCR originated in a woman aged 45-59 years with HIV. The material sequenced was unsorted PBMCs, taken nearly 6.5 years after starting antiretroviral therapy. The CDR3 DNA follows: TGTGCCAGCAGCGTAGCGGGGGGTAATAGCGGGCGAGAGACCCAGTACTTC. Residues: CASSVAGGNSGRETQYF.